In this sample, the clone carrying this T cell receptor (beta chain) turned up a few times. The data originate from a study of blood T cell repertoires in COVID-19. Libraries were prepared by immunoSEQ multiplex PCR; TCRdb keeps only in-frame clonotypes and omits some of them. The table records approximately 150,000 clones, approximately 80% of them present only once. CDR1 and CDR2 from the germline V gene are SGHDT and YYEEEE. The CDR3 extends over 13 amino acids. V was clipped by 0 bases and J by 3 bases, with 6 bases between them. V and J are TRBV5-6 and TRBJ1-2; tentatively, D is TRBD1 (5 bases). Sequenced: PBMCs or T cells enriched from blood (not recorded which). The TCR was taken from a woman in her forties or fifties who had recovered from COVID-19. CDR3: CASSLGTYYGYTF. CDR3 in DNA: TGTGCCAGCAGCTTGGGGACATACTATGGCTACACCTTC. Using reference TRBV5-6 and TRBJ1-2 for the parts outside the CDR3, the full variable domain is DAGVTQSPTHLIKTRGQQVTLRCSPKSGHDTVSWYQQALGQGPQFIFQYYEEEERQRGNFPDRFSGHQFPNYSSELNVNALLLGDSALYLCASSLGTYYGYTFGSGTRLTVV.